These T cell receptor beta chains were read from a single sample in a study of regulatory T cells in long-lasting Graves disease. TCRdb analysed the multiplex PCR reads with MiXCR anew, one entry per CDR3 protein. The data hold a few hundred thousand distinct CDR3 sequences, with roughly 12% observed a single time. The data were also submitted as part of a second study, on T cells in Graves' hyperthyroidism and ophthalmopathy.

Sample: peripheral blood mononuclear cells (PBMCs), taken at new diagnosis, from a patient treated with antithyroid drugs. The receptors here all came from a woman younger than 30 with Graves disease. Each CDR3 is given with its conserved first and last residue. D genes are given only for firm matches. A clone size is listed for some rows: how often the clone was seen (once, few, many), or a class if it is expanded.

length: 11
J: TRBJ2-3
D: .
V: TRBV20-1
size: many
DNA: TGCAGTGCTAGCCGCACAGATACGCAGTATTTT
CDR3: CSASRTDTQYF

length: 17
J: TRBJ1-4
D: .
V: TRBV5-1
size: .
DNA: TGCGCCAGCAGTTCGGGGGGCTCGGTGGCAGCTAATGAAAAACTGTTTTTT
CDR3: CASSSGGSVAANEKLFF

length: 16
J: TRBJ2-1
D: .
V: TRBV20-1
size: many
DNA: TGCAGTGCTCGCCCGCCGGACAATCAAGGGTACAATGAGCAGTTCTTC
CDR3: CSARPPDNQGYNEQFF

length: 12
J: TRBJ2-1
D: .
V: TRBV27
size: .
DNA: TGTGCCAGCAAGAGAGGGTTCAATGAGCAGTTCTTC
CDR3: CASKRGFNEQFF

length: 15
J: TRBJ2-1
D: .
V: TRBV3-1
size: many
DNA: TGTGCCAGCAGCCAAGGGCCGATAACGCGGAATGAGCAGTTCTTC
CDR3: CASSQGPITRNEQFF

length: 15
J: TRBJ2-6
D: TRBD1
V: TRBV2
size: many
DNA: TGTGCCAGCAGTGGCACAGGGGCTGGGGCCAACGTCCTGACTTTC
CDR3: CASSGTGAGANVLTF

length: 14
J: TRBJ2-7
D: TRBD1
V: TRBV10-3
size: many
DNA: TGTGCCATCAGGGCGGGACAGGAGTCCTACGAGCAGTACTTC
CDR3: CAIRAGQESYEQYF

length: 15
J: TRBJ1-1
D: .
V: TRBV6-1
size: many
DNA: TGTGCCAGCAGTGAATCCCGAACGGTGAACACTGAAGCTTTCTTT
CDR3: CASSESRTVNTEAFF

length: 18
J: TRBJ1-1
D: TRBD1
V: TRBV12-3/TRBV12-4
size: many
DNA: TGTGCCAGCAGTTTTGACTATCGACAGGGGACTTTGAACACTGAAGCTTTCTTT
CDR3: CASSFDYRQGTLNTEAFF

length: 14
J: TRBJ2-2
D: .
V: TRBV27
size: many
DNA: TGTGCCAGCAAGAAGGGGATCGGCACCGGGGAGCTGTTTTTT
CDR3: CASKKGIGTGELFF

length: 16
J: TRBJ2-5
D: TRBD1
V: TRBV7-9
size: .
DNA: TGTGCCAGCAGCTTCAGTCCGGACAGGGGGTTGGAGACCCAGTACTTC
CDR3: CASSFSPDRGLETQYF

length: 12
J: TRBJ2-7
D: .
V: TRBV6-1
size: many
DNA: TGTGCCAGCAGTGAAACTATTTACGAGCAGTACTTC
CDR3: CASSETIYEQYF

length: 15
J: TRBJ1-1
D: TRBD1
V: TRBV18
size: many
DNA: TGTGCCAGCTCACCAAGGGGGCAGGGGGACACTGAAGCTTTCTTT
CDR3: CASSPRGQGDTEAFF

length: 16
J: TRBJ2-7
D: TRBD2
V: TRBV5-1
size: many
DNA: TGCGCCAGCAGCTGGACCCTAGCGGGGGACTCCTACGAGCAGTACTTC
CDR3: CASSWTLAGDSYEQYF

length: 13
J: TRBJ2-5
D: TRBD2
V: TRBV27
size: many
DNA: TGTGCCAGCAGTCTGGAGGGAGGGGAGACCCAGTACTTC
CDR3: CASSLEGGETQYF

length: 13
J: TRBJ2-7
D: .
V: TRBV6-1
size: many
DNA: TGTGCCAGCTCTCCGGGACCGAGCTACGAGCAGTACTTC
CDR3: CASSPGPSYEQYF

length: 17
J: TRBJ2-5
D: .
V: TRBV28
size: many
DNA: TGTGCCAGCAGTTTCCCCACTGCAGGGGAGGTTGGGGAGACCCAGTACTTC
CDR3: CASSFPTAGEVGETQYF

length: 15
J: TRBJ1-4
D: TRBD1
V: TRBV5-1
size: many
DNA: TGCGCCAGCAGCTTGGGGGGACAGTCTAATGAAAAACTGTTTTTT
CDR3: CASSLGGQSNEKLFF

length: 16
J: TRBJ1-2
D: TRBD1
V: TRBV4-3
size: .
DNA: TGCGCCAGCAGCCAAGGGGGTGGACAGGGGCACTATGGCTACACCTTC
CDR3: CASSQGGGQGHYGYTF

length: 16
J: TRBJ2-5
D: .
V: TRBV12-5
size: .
DNA: TGTGCTAGTGGTTTGCCCCTCCCCGACGGGCAAGAGACCCAGTACTTC
CDR3: CASGLPLPDGQETQYF

length: 14
J: TRBJ1-1
D: .
V: TRBV30
size: many
DNA: TGTGCCTGGAGTGAAACTCAAGTAAACACTGAAGCTTTCTTT
CDR3: CAWSETQVNTEAFF

length: 14
J: TRBJ1-6
D: .
V: TRBV27
size: many
DNA: TGTGCCAGCAGTCTCCGGGCCTGGAATTCACCCCTCCACTTT
CDR3: CASSLRAWNSPLHF

length: 15
J: TRBJ2-7
D: .
V: TRBV5-1
size: .
DNA: TGCGCCAGCAGCTTGTTGGGACCGGGTTCCTACGAGCAGTACTTC
CDR3: CASSLLGPGSYEQYF

length: 15
J: TRBJ1-6
D: .
V: TRBV7-6
size: many
DNA: TGTGCCAGCAGCAGGGGGGGTCGATCAGGGTCACCCCTCCACTTT
CDR3: CASSRGGRSGSPLHF

length: 16
J: TRBJ2-1
D: TRBD1
V: TRBV5-8
size: many
DNA: TGTGCCAGCAGCCCAAGACGACAGGGGACGGTAGATGAGCAGTTCTTC
CDR3: CASSPRRQGTVDEQFF

length: 17
J: TRBJ2-5
D: TRBD2
V: TRBV11-2
size: many
DNA: TGTGCCAGCAGCTTAGGGCGCGGGCGGGAGATCGGGGAGACCCAGTACTTC
CDR3: CASSLGRGREIGETQYF

length: 15
J: TRBJ2-4
D: .
V: TRBV12-3/TRBV12-4
size: many
DNA: TGTGCCAGCAGTTCCCGCGGTAGGGCCAAAAACATTCAGTACTTC
CDR3: CASSSRGRAKNIQYF

length: 19
J: TRBJ2-3
D: .
V: TRBV12-3/TRBV12-4
size: many
DNA: TGTGCCAGCAGTTTTTATTTGGGTTCCGGAAAGGGAGACACAGATACGCAGTATTTT
CDR3: CASSFYLGSGKGDTDTQYF

length: 17
J: TRBJ2-7
D: .
V: TRBV4-3
size: few
DNA: TGCGCCAGCAGCCAGAACGACCAGGGGACCAACTCCTACGAGCAGTACTTC
CDR3: CASSQNDQGTNSYEQYF

length: 15
J: TRBJ1-4
D: .
V: TRBV5-1
size: few
DNA: TGCGCCAGCAGCTTGGCGGCAGCGTTTAATGAAAAACTGTTTTTT
CDR3: CASSLAAAFNEKLFF

length: 15
J: TRBJ1-1
D: TRBD1
V: TRBV25-1
size: many
DNA: TGTGCCAGCAGGAGCCGGGACAGCGTGAACACTGAAGCTTTCTTT
CDR3: CASRSRDSVNTEAFF

length: 13
J: TRBJ1-5
D: .
V: TRBV10-3
size: .
DNA: TGTGCCATCAGTGAGTCTTGGAGACAGCCCCAGCATTTT
CDR3: CAISESWRQPQHF

length: 15
J: TRBJ2-1
D: .
V: TRBV5-1
size: few
DNA: TGCGCCAGCAGCTTGGGAGGGGGTGGACTCAATGAGCAGTTCTTC
CDR3: CASSLGGGGLNEQFF

length: 17
J: TRBJ2-5
D: TRBD1
V: TRBV7-9
size: once
DNA: TGTGCCAGCAGCCCCCCCCCCGGGACAGGGTTCGAAGAGACCCAGTACTTC
CDR3: CASSPPPGTGFEETQYF

length: 14
J: TRBJ2-3
D: TRBD2
V: TRBV12-3/TRBV12-4
size: many
DNA: TGTGCCAGCACCTACGGGGGGGCCACAGATACGCAGTATTTT
CDR3: CASTYGGATDTQYF

length: 14
J: TRBJ1-1
D: .
V: TRBV10-3
size: many
DNA: TGTGCCATCAGCCCCGCACTTCGGCTCTCTGAAGCTTTCTTT
CDR3: CAISPALRLSEAFF

length: 13
J: TRBJ1-3
D: TRBD1
V: TRBV7-8
size: medium-sized
DNA: TGTGCCAGCAGCTCCTACAGGGGTGACACCATATATTTT
CDR3: CASSSYRGDTIYF

length: 12
J: TRBJ1-5
D: .
V: TRBV6-1
size: many
DNA: TGTGCCAGCAGTTTAGCGGTTCAGCCCCAGCATTTT
CDR3: CASSLAVQPQHF

length: 15
J: TRBJ1-2
D: TRBD1
V: TRBV14
size: few
DNA: TGTGCCAGCAGCCCCCTGCTGGGACAGGGGGTCGGCTACACCTTC
CDR3: CASSPLLGQGVGYTF

length: 13
J: TRBJ2-2
D: .
V: TRBV20-1
size: many
DNA: TGCAGTGCTAGTTTTCGTACAACCGGGGAGCTGTTTTTT
CDR3: CSASFRTTGELFF

length: 16
J: TRBJ2-1
D: TRBD2
V: TRBV5-6
size: once
DNA: TGTGCCAGCAGCTTGGCCACGACTAGCGGAATCAATGAGCAGTTCTTC
CDR3: CASSLATTSGINEQFF

length: 16
J: TRBJ1-2
D: TRBD1
V: TRBV6-1
size: .
DNA: TGTGCCAGCACCCCGGACGGGGGGACAGGGGCCTATGGCTACACCTTC
CDR3: CASTPDGGTGAYGYTF

length: 16
J: TRBJ2-3
D: .
V: TRBV11-2
size: many
DNA: TGTGCCAGCAGCTTTTCTAGCAGCCAAATTTCAGATACGCAGTATTTT
CDR3: CASSFSSSQISDTQYF

length: 12
J: TRBJ2-5
D: .
V: TRBV20-1
size: many
DNA: TGCAGTGCTAGGCCCTTCCAAGAGACCCAGTACTTC
CDR3: CSARPFQETQYF

length: 15
J: TRBJ2-5
D: .
V: TRBV28
size: many
DNA: TGTGCCAGCAGTCCGAATGGGGTAGCTCTGGAGACCCAGTACTTC
CDR3: CASSPNGVALETQYF